This T cell receptor beta chain appears in the sequencing data of a study of blood T cell repertoires in COVID-19. Study details: Sites across the United States, Italy and Spain contributed samples from acute and convalescent COVID-19. The cDNA or gDNA used as material had been derived from T cells, B-cell-depleted T cells, or PBMCs.

As processed by the authors: For nucleated cells, counts were estimated from reference gene primer amplification. Clones were sequenced by immunoSEQ multiplex PCR, and TCRdb holds only the in-frame ones, with some missing. V, J and clone size derive from that table, while D and trimming were established from the DNA sequence. The sample carries around 84,000 clones, about 85% recorded once. The germline V gene has CDR1 MDHEN and CDR2 SYDVKM. The V end was cut by 2 bases, the J end by 13 bases, with 12 bases between. The CDR3 has 13 amino acids. The sequence derives from an elderly man with active or convalescent COVID-19. The chain recombines TRBV28 with TRBJ1-6; a weak D match, TRBD1 (5 bases). Sequencing was carried out using peripheral blood. CDR3 amino acids: CASSLGAGGPLHF. The CDR3 DNA is TGTGCCAGCAGTTTAGGGGCCGGGGGGCCCCTCCACTTT.